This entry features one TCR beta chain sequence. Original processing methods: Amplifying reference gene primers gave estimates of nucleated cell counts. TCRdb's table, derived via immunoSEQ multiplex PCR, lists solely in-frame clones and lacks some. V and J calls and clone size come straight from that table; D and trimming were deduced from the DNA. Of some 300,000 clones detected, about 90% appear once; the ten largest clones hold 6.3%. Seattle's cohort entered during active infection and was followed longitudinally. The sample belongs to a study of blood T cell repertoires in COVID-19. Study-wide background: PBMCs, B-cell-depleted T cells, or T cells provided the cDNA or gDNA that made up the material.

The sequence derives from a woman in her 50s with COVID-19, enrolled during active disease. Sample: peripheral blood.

The CDR3 protein is CASRGGVAGDPEQFF. As DNA, the CDR3 is TGTGCCAGCAGAGGCGGGGTAGCGGGAGATCCTGAGCAGTTCTTC. The rearrangement uses TRBV2 and TRBJ2-1, with 9 bases aligning to TRBD2. V dropped 6 bases and J dropped 9; count of bases not matched to a gene: 12. Germline assignment: CDR1 SNHLY and CDR2 FYNNEI. CDR3 length: 15 amino acids.